This T cell receptor beta chain was retrieved from a study of blood T cells in healthy people across ages. Findings and caveats of the study: Samples with more naive T cells showed higher observed beta diversity. Unsorted PBMCs prevented conclusive naive versus antigen-experienced comparison.

In its sample, this clonotype was seen a few times. Its antigen is undetermined. The CDR3 has 12 amino acids. Trimming removed 7 bases from V and 4 bases from J, with 13 bases in between. Germline V gene data show CDR1 as DFQATT and CDR2 as SNEGSKA (reference sequence). A second roughly 7 to 12 cycle PCR used barcoded and J-beta primers. Using its own MiXCR run on the 5' RACE reads, TCRdb lists one record per CDR3 protein. The table records some 930,000 distinct CDR3 sequences, almost 30% of them present only once. The same data also went into a second study, on T cells of mothers and their children. As reported in that work: A primer called M1S, used in the second PCR, added sample barcodes and 2-4 random nucleotides. In each mother, TCR beta CDR3 reads exceeded 8.5 million; in each child, they numbered a few million.

Sequences were obtained from blood. The clonotype originates from a woman aged 35 to 49 in good health. The V call is TRBV20-1, the J call TRBJ1-2; maybe TRBD1 (5 bases). CDR3 amino acids: CSVTGGSYGYTF. In nucleotides, the CDR3 is TGCAGTGTTACTGGGGGTTCCTATGGCTACACCTTC.